This T cell receptor (beta chain) was found in a study of blood T cell repertoires in COVID-19. Assay: immunoSEQ multiplex PCR; the TCRdb copy retains only in-frame clones and omits some. The repertoire consists of 70,000 to 100,000 clones, with about 88% occurring once and the leading ten covering less than 45%. Trimming removed 3 bases at V and 3 bases at J, with 17 bases between. The CDR3 is 16 residues long. The germline V gene has CDR1 KGHSH and CDR2 LQKENI. The receptor's source is a human donor in a cohort sampled during active COVID-19. This chain connects TRBV18 to TRBJ1-2, with D tentatively TRBD1 (5 bases). The specimen was peripheral blood. CDR3 nucleotide sequence: TGTGCCAGCTCACCCACACGCGGGGGAACCTACTATGGCTACACCTTC. It translates to CASSPTRGGTYYGYTF.